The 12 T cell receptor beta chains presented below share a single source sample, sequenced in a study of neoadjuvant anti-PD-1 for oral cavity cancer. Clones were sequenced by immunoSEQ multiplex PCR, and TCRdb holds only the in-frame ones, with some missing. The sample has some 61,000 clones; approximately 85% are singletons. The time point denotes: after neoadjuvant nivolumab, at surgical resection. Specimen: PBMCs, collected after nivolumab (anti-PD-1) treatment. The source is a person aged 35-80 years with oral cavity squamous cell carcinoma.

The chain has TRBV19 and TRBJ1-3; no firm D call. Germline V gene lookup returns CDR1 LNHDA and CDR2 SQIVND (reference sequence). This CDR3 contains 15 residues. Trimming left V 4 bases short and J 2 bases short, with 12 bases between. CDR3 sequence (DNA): TGTGCCAGTAGTAAGGAGGGAGCTACTGGAAACACCATATATTTT. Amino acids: CASSKEGATGNTIYF.

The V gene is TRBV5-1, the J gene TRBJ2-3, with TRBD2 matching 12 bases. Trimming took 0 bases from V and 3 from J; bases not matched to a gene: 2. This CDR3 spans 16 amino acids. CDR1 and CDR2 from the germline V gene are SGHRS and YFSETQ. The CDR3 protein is CASSLELAGGTDTQYF. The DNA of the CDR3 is TGCGCCAGCAGCTTGGAACTAGCGGGAGGAACAGATACGCAGTATTTT. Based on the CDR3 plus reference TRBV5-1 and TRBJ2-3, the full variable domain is KAGVTQTPRYLIKTRGQQVTLSCSPISGHRSVSWYQQTPGQGLQFLFEYFSETQRNKGNFPGRFSGRQFSNSRSEMNVSTLELGDSALYLCASSLELAGGTDTQYFGPGTRLTVL.

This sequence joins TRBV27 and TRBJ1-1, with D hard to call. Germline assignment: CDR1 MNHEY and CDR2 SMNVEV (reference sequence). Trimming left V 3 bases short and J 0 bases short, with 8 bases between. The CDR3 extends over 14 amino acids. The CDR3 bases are TGTGCCAGCAGTTTCAGACGGATGAACACTGAAGCTTTCTTT. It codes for CASSFRRMNTEAFF.

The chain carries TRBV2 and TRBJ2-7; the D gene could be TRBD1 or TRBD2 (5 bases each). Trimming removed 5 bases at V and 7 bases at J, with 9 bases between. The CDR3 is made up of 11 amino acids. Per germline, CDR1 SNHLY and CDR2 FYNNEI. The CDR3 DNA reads TGTGCCAGCAGTCCCTGGGGGGAGCAGTACTTC. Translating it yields CASSPWGEQYF.

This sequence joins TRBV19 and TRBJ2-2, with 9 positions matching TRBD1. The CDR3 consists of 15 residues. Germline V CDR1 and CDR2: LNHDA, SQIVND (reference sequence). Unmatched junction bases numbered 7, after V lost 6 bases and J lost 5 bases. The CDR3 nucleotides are TGTGCCAGTAGAACAGGGGGCGCGGGGACCGGGGAGCTGTTTTTT. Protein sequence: CASRTGGAGTGELFF.

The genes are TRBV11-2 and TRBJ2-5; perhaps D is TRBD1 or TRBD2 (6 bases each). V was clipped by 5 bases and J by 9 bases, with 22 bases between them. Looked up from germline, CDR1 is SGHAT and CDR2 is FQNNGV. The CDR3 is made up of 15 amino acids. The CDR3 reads CASSPRGTPLEAQYF. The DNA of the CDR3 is TGTGCCAGCAGCCCTCGGGGGACACCTCTGGAGGCCCAGTACTTC.

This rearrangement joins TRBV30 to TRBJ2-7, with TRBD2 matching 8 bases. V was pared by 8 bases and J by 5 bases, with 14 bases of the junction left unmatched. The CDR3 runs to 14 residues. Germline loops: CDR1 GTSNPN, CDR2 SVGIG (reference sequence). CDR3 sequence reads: CARSDGGRMNEQYF. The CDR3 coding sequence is TGTGCCCGATCGGACGGCGGGAGGATGAACGAGCAGTACTTC.

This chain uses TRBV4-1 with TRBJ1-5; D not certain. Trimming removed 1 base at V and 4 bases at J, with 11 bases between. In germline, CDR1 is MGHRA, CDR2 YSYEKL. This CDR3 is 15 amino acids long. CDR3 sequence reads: CASSQADRRNQPQHF. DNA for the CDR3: TGCGCCAGCAGCCAAGCGGACCGACGGAATCAGCCCCAGCATTTT.

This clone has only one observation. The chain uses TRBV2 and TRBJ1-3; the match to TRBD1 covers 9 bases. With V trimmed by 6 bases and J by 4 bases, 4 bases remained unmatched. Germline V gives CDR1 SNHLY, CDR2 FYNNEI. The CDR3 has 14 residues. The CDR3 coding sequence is TGTGCCAGCAGCGCCGGGACAGGGGGAAACACCATATATTTT. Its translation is CASSAGTGGNTIYF.

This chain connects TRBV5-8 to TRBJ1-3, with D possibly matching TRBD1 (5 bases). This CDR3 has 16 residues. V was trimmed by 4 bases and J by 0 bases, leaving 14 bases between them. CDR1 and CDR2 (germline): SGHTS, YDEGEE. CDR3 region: CASSHLQATSGNTIYF. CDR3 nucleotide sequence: TGTGCCAGCAGCCACTTACAGGCAACCTCTGGAAACACCATATATTTT.

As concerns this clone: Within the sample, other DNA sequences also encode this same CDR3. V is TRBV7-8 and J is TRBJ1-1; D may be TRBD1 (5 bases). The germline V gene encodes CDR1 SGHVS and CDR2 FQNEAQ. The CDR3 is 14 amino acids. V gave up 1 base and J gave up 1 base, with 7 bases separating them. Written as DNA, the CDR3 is TGTGCCAGCAGCTTAGGAACAGGGAACACTGAAGCTTTCTTT. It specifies CASSLGTGNTEAFF. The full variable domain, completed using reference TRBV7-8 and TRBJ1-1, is GAGVSQSPRYKVAKRGQDVALRCDPISGHVSLFWYQQALGQGPEFLTYFQNEAQLDKSGLPSDRFFAERPEGSVSTLKIQRTQQEDSAVYLCASSLGTGNTEAFFGQGTRLTVV.

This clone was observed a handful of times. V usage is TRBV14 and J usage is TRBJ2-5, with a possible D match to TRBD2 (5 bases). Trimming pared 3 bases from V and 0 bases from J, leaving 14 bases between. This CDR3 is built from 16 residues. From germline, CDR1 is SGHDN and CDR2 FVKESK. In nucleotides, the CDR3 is TGTGCCAGCAGCCAGGGTCTCGGGGTGCACCAAGAGACCCAGTACTTC. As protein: CASSQGLGVHQETQYF.